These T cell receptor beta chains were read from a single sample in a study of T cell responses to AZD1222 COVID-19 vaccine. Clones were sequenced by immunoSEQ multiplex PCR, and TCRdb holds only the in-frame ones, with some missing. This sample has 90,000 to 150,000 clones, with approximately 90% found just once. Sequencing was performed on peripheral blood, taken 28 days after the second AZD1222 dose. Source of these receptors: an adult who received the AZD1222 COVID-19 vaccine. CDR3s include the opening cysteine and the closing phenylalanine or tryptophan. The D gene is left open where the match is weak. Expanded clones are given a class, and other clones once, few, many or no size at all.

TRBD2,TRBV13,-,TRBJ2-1,CASSLATSGRPTGGDEQFF,TGTGCCAGCAGCCTAGCGACTAGCGGGAGGCCAACGGGTGGCGATGAGCAGTTCTTC
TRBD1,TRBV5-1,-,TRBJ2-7,CASRGQGAYEQYF,TGCGCCAGCAGAGGACAGGGGGCCTACGAGCAGTACTTC
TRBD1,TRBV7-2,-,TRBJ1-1,CASSLWTGENTEAFF,TGTGCCAGCAGCTTATGGACAGGGGAGAACACTGAAGCTTTCTTT
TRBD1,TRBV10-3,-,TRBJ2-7,CAISGPQGGIWEQYF,TGTGCCATCAGTGGTCCACAGGGGGGTATCTGGGAGCAGTACTTC
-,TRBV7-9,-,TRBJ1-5,CASSLMAESNQPQHF,TGTGCCAGCAGCTTGATGGCAGAGAGCAATCAGCCCCAGCATTTT
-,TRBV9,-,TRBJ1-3,CASSVGVGGNTIYF,TGTGCCAGCAGCGTAGGCGTGGGTGGAAACACCATATATTTT
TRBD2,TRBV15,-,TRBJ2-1,CATSNSGRARDEQFF,TGTGCCACCAGCAACAGCGGGAGGGCCAGGGATGAGCAGTTCTTC
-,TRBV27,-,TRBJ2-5,CASSPWAGPGVETQYF,TGTGCCAGCAGTCCGTGGGCGGGACCCGGGGTAGAGACCCAGTACTTC
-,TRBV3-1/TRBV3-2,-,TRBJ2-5,CASSPDSQETQYF,TGTGCCAGCAGCCCGGACTCCCAAGAGACCCAGTACTTC
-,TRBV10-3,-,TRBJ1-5,CAIRGETDNQPQHF,TGTGCCATCAGGGGGGAGACAGACAATCAGCCCCAGCATTTT
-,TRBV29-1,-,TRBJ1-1,CSVGSQNTEAFF,TGCAGCGTTGGTTCACAGAACACTGAAGCTTTCTTT
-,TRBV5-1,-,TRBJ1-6,CASSLNRESYNSPLHF,TGCGCCAGCAGCTTGAACAGGGAGAGCTATAATTCACCCCTCCACTTT
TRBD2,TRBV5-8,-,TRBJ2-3,CASSPGLAGFFTDTQYF,TGTGCCAGCAGCCCGGGACTAGCGGGGTTCTTCACAGATACGCAGTATTTT
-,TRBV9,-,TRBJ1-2,CASSWTGGFYGYTF,TGTGCCAGCAGCTGGACGGGGGGCTTCTATGGCTACACCTTC
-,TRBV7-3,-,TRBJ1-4,CASSRTGGEKLFF,TGTGCCAGCAGCCGTACCGGAGGGGAAAAACTGTTTTTT
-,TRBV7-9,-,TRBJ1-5,CASSSGAGWAQPQHF,TGTGCCAGCAGCTCAGGGGCAGGGTGGGCTCAGCCCCAGCATTTT
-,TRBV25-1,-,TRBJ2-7,CASSALFPGVGGSYEQYF,TGTGCCAGCAGTGCCCTTTTCCCGGGGGTAGGTGGGTCCTACGAGCAGTACTTC
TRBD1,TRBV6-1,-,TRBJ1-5,CASWGQVTNQPQHF,TGTGCCAGCTGGGGACAGGTTACCAATCAGCCCCAGCATTTT
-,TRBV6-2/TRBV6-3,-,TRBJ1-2,CASSLLQGGYTF,TGTGCCAGCAGCTTATTGCAGGGGGGCTACACCTTC
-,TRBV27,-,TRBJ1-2,CASSLLGVEAYGYTF,TGTGCCAGCAGTTTACTGGGGGTGGAGGCGTATGGCTACACCTTC
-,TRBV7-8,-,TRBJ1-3,CASSRVDTIYF,TGTGCCAGCAGCCGTGTGGACACCATATATTTT
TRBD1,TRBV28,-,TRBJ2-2,CASSLWGQGALNTGELFF,TGTGCCAGCAGTTTATGGGGCCAGGGGGCGTTGAACACCGGGGAGCTGTTTTTT
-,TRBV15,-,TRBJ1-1,CATSQRQGRNTEAFF,TGTGCCACCAGCCAAAGGCAGGGACGGAACACTGAAGCTTTCTTT
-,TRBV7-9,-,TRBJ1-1,CASSPAGGRTEAFF,TGTGCCAGCAGCCCCGCCGGGGGGCGGACTGAAGCTTTCTTT
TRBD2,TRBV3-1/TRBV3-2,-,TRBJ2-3,CASRSSSTSGTTDTQYF,TGTGCCAGCAGATCATCCTCGACTAGCGGAACTACAGATACGCAGTATTTT
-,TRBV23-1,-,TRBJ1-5,CASSQSGGGEGNQPQHF,TGCGCCAGCAGTCAGTCCGGAGGGGGGGAAGGCAATCAGCCCCAGCATTTT
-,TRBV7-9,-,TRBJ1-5,CASSLALNQPQHF,TGTGCCAGCAGCTTAGCTCTCAATCAGCCCCAGCATTTT
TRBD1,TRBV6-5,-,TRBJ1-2,CASRKTGEVYGYTF,TGTGCCAGCAGGAAGACAGGGGAAGTCTATGGCTACACCTTC
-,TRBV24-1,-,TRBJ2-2,CATSDPTSTTGELFF,TGTGCCACCAGTGACCCTACTAGCACCACCGGGGAGCTGTTTTTT
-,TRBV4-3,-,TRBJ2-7,CASSPPGRSYEQYF,TGCGCCAGCAGCCCCCCAGGGAGGTCCTACGAGCAGTACTTC
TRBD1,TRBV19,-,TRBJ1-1,CASSIPRDRANTEAFF,TGTGCCAGTAGTATTCCAAGAGACAGGGCGAACACTGAAGCTTTCTTT
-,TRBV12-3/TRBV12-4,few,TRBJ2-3,CASSSSTDTQYF,TGTGCCAGCAGTTCCAGCACAGATACGCAGTATTTT
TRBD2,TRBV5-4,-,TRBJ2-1,CASSPTGTSNEQFF,TGTGCCAGCAGCCCAACCGGGACTAGCAATGAGCAGTTCTTC
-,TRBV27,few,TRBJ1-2,CASSLSGVGYTF,TGTGCCAGCAGTTTATCTGGGGTTGGCTACACCTTC
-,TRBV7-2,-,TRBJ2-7,CASSASRLNSYEQYF,TGTGCCAGCAGCGCTAGCAGGTTAAACTCCTACGAGCAGTACTTC
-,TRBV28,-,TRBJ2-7,CASSLSSYEQYF,TGTGCCAGCAGTTTAAGCTCCTACGAGCAGTACTTC
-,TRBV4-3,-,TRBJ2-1,CASSQDLDSSYNEQFF,TGCGCCAGCAGCCAAGATCTGGACAGCTCCTACAATGAGCAGTTCTTC
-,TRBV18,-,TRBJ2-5,CASSLPRSWETQYF,TGTGCCAGCTCACTCCCGCGCAGTTGGGAGACCCAGTACTTC
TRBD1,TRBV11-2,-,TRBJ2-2,CASRPTGTANTGELFF,TGTGCCAGCAGACCTACCGGGACAGCGAACACCGGGGAGCTGTTTTTT
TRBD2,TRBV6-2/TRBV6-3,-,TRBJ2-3,CASSWGGGGTDTQYF,TGTGCCAGCAGTTGGGGCGGGGGGGGCACAGATACGCAGTATTTT
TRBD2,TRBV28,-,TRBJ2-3,CASSLSGLAGGADTQYF,TGTGCCAGCAGTCTTTCCGGGCTAGCGGGAGGTGCAGATACGCAGTATTTT
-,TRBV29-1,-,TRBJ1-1,CSVESGNTEAFF,TGCAGCGTTGAGTCTGGGAACACTGAAGCTTTCTTT
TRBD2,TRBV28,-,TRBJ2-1,CASRSSPSGSSYNEQFF,TGTGCCAGCAGGTCCTCTCCTAGCGGGAGCTCCTACAATGAGCAGTTCTTC
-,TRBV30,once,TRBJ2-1,CACFMRGLYNEQFF,TGTGCCTGCTTCATGCGGGGACTTTACAATGAGCAGTTCTTC
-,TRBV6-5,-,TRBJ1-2,CASTNPNYGYTF,TGTGCCAGCACCAACCCTAACTATGGCTACACCTTC
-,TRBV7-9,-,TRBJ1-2,CASQANYGYTF,TGTGCCTCTCAAGCTAACTATGGCTACACCTTC